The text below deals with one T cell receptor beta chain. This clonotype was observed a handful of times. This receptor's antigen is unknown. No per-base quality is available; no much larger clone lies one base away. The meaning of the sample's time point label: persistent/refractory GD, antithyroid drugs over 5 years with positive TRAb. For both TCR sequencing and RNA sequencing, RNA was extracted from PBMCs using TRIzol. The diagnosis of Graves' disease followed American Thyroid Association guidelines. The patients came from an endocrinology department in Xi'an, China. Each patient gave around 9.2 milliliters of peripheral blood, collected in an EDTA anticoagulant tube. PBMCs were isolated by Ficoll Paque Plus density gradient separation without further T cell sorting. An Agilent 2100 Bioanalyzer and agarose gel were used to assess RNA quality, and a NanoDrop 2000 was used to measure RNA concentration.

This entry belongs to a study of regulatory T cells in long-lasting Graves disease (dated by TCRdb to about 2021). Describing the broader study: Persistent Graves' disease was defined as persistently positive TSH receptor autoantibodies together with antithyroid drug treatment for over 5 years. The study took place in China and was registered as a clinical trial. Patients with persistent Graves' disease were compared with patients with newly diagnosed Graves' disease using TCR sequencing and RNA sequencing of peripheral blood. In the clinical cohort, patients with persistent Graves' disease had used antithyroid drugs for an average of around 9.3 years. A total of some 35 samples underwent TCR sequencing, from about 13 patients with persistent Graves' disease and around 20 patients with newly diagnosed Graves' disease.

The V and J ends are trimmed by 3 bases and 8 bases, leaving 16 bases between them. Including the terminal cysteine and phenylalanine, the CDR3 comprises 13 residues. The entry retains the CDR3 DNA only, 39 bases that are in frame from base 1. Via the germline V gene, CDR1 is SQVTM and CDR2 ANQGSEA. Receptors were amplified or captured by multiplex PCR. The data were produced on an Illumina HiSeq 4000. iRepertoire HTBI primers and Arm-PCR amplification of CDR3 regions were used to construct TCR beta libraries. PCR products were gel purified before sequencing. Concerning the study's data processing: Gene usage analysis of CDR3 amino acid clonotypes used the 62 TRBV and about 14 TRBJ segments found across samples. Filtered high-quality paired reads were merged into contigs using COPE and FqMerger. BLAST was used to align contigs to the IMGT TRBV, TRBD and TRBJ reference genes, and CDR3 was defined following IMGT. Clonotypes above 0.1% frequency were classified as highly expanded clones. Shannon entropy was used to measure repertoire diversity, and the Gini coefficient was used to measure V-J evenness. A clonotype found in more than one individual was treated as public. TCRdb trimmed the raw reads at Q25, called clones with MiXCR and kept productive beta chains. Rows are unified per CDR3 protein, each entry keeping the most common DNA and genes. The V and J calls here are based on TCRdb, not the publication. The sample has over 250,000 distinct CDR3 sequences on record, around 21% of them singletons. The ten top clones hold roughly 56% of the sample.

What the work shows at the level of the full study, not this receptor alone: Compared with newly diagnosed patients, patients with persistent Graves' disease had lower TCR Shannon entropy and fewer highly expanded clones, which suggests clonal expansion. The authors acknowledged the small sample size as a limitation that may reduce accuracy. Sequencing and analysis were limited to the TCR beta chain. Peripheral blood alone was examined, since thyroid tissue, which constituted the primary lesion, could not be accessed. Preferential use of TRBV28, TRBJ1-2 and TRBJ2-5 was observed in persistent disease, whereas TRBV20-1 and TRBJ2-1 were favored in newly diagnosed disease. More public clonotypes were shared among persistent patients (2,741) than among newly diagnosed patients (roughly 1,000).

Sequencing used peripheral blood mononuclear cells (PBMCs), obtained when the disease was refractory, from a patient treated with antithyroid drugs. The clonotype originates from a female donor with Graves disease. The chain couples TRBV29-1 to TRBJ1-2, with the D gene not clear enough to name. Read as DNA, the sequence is TGCAGCGTTGATCCGCAGGACGACGTAGGCTACACCTTC. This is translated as CSVDPQDDVGYTF.